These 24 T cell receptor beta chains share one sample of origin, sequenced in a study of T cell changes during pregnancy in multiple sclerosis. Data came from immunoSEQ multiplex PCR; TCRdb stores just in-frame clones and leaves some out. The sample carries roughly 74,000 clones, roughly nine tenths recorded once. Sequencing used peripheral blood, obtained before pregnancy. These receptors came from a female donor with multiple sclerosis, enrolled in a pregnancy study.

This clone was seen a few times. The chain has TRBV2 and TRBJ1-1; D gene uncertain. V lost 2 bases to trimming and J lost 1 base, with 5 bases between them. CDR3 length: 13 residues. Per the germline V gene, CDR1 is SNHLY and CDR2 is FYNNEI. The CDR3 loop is CASSEQKNTEAFF. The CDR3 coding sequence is TGTGCCAGCAGTGAACAGAAGAACACTGAAGCTTTCTTT. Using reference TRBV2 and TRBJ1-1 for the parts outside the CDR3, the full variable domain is EPEVTQTPSHQVTQMGQEVILRCVPISNHLYFYWYRQILGQKVEFLVSFYNNEISEKSEIFDDQFSVERPDGSNFTLKIRSTKLEDSAMYFCASSEQKNTEAFFGQGTRLTVV.

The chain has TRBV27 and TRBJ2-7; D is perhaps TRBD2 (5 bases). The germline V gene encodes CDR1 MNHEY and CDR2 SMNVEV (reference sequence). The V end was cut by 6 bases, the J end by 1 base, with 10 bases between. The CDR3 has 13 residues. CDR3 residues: CASSRRRSYEQYF. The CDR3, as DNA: TGTGCCAGCAGCCGCCGGAGGTCCTACGAGCAGTACTTC.

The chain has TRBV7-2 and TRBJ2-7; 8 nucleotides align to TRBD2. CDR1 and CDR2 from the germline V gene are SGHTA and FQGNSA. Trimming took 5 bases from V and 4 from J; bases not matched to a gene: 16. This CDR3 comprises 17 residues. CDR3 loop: CASSPTTAGGGRYEQYF. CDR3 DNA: TGTGCCAGCAGCCCAACCACGGCCGGGGGGGGCCGATACGAGCAGTACTTC. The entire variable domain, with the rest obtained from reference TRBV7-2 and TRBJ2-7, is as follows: GAGVSQSPSNKVTEKGKDVELRCDPISGHTALYWYRQSLGQGLEFLIYFQGNSAPDKSGLPSDRFSAERTGGSVSTLTIQRTQQEDSAVYLCASSPTTAGGGRYEQYFGPGTRLTVT.

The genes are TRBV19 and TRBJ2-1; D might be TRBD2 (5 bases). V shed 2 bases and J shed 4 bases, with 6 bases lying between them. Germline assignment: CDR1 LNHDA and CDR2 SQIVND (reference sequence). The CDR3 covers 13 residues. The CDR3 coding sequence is TGTGCCAGTAGTATATCGGGATACAATGAGCAGTTCTTC. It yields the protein CASSISGYNEQFF. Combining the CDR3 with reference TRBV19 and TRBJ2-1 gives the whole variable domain DGGITQSPKYLFRKEGQNVTLSCEQNLNHDAMYWYRQDPGQGLRLIYYSQIVNDFQKGDIAEGYSVSREKKESFPLTVTSAQKNPTAFYLCASSISGYNEQFFGPGTRLTVL.

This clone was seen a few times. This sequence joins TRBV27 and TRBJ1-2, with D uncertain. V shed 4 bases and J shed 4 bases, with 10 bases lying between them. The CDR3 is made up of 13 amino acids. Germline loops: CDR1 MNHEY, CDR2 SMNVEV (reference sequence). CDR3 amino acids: CASSSQPPYGYTF. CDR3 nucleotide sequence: TGTGCCAGCAGTTCACAACCGCCCTATGGCTACACCTTC.

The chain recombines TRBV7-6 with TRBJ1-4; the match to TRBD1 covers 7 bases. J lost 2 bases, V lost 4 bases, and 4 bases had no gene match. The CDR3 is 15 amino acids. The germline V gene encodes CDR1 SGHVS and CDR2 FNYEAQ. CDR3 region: CASSYQQGTNEKLFF. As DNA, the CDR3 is TGTGCCAGCAGCTACCAACAGGGGACTAATGAAAAACTGTTTTTT.

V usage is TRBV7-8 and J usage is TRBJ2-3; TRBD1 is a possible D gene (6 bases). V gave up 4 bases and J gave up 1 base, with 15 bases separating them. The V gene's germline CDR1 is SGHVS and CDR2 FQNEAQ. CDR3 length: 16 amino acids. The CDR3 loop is CASSSHRVIRTDTQYF. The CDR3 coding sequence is TGTGCCAGCAGCTCGCACAGGGTTATTCGCACAGATACGCAGTATTTT.

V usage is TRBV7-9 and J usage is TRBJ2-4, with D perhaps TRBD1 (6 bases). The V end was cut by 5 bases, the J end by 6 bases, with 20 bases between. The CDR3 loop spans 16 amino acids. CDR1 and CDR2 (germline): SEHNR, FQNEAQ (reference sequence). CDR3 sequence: CASSPGEGERRNIQYF. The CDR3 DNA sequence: TGTGCCAGCAGCCCCGGCGAGGGGGAACGGCGAAACATTCAGTACTTC.

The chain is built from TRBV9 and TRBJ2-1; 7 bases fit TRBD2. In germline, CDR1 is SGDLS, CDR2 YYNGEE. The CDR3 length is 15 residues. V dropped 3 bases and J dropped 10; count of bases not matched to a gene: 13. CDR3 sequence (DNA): TGTGCCAGCAGCGAGAGCGGGGCCCCACGGGAGGAGCAGTTCTTC. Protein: CASSESGAPREEQFF.

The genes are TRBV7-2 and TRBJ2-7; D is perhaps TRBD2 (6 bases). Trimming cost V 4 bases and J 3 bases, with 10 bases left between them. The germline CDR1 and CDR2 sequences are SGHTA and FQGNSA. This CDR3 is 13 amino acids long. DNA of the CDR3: TGTGCCAGCAGCTCGACTAGATTCTACGAGCAGTACTTC. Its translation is CASSSTRFYEQYF.

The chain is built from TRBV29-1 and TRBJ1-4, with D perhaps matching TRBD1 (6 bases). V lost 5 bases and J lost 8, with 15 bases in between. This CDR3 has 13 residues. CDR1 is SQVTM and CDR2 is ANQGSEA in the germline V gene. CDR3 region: CSVRGGGREKLFF. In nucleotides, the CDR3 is TGCAGCGTTAGGGGGGGCGGAAGGGAAAAACTGTTTTTT.

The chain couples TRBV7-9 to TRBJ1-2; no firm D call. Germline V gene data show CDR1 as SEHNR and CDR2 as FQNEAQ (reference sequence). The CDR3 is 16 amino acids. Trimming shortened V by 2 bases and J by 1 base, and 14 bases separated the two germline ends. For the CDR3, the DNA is TGTGCCAGCAGCTTAACCTCGGGATTTTATAACTATGGCTACACCTTC. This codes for CASSLTSGFYNYGYTF.

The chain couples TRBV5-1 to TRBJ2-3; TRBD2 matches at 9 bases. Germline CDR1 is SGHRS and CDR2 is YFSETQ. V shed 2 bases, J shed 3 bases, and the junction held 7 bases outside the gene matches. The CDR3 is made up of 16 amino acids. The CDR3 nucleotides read TGCGCCAGCAGCTTAATTGGCGGGGGGGCGACAGATACGCAGTATTTT. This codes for CASSLIGGGATDTQYF.

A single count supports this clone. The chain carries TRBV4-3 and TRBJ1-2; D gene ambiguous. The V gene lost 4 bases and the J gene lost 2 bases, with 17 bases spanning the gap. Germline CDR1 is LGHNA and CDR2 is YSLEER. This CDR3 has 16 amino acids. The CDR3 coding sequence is TGCGCCAGCAGCCGCTCCTCGGTAGTAGCGAACTATGGCTACACCTTC. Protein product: CASSRSSVVANYGYTF.

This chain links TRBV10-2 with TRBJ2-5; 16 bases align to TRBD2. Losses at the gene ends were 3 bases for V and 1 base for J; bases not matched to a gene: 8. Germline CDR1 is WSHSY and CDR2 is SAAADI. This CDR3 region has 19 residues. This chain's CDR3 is CASSDMWGLAGGAQETQYF. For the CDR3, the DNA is TGCGCCAGCAGTGACATGTGGGGACTAGCGGGAGGGGCCCAAGAGACCCAGTACTTC.

As DNA, the CDR3 is TGTGCCTGGAGTGCAGTGGGACAGCCAGCCTACGAGCAGTACTTC. Residues: CAWSAVGQPAYEQYF. This chain links TRBV30 with TRBJ2-7; 7 bases agree with TRBD1. This CDR3 spans 15 amino acids. CDR1 is GTSNPN and CDR2 is SVGIG in the germline V gene (reference sequence). V shed 1 base and J 2 bases; nucleotides not matched to a gene: 8.

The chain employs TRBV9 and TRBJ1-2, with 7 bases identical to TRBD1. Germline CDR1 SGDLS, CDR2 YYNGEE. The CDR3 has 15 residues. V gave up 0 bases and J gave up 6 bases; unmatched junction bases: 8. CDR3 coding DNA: TGTGCCAGCAGCGTAGCTCCGAGGGGGCGAGATGGCTACACCTTC. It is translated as CASSVAPRGRDGYTF.

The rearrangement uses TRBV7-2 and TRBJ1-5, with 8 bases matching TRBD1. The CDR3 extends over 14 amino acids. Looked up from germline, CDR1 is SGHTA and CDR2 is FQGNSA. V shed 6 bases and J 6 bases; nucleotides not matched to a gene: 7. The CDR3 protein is CASRKTGDGQPQHF. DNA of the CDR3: TGTGCCAGCAGAAAGACAGGGGATGGTCAGCCCCAGCATTTT.

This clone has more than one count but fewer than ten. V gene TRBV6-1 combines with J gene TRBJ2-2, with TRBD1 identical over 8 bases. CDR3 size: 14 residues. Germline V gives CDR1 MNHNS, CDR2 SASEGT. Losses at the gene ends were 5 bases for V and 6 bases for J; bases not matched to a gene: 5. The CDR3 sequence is CASSRGQAAGELFF. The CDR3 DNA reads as TGTGCCAGCAGTAGGGGACAGGCTGCCGGGGAGCTGTTTTTT.

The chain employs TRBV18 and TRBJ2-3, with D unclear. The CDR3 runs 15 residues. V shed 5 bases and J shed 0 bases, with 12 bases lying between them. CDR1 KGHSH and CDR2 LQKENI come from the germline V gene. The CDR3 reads CASSDYTVSTDTQYF. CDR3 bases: TGTGCCAGCTCAGATTACACAGTAAGCACAGATACGCAGTATTTT.

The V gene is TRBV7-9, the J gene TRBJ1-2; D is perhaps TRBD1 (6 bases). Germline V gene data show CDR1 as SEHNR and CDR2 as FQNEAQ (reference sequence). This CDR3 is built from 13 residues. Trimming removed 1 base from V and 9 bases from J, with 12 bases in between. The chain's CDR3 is CASSLEQGLSYTF. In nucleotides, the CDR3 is TGTGCCAGCAGCTTAGAACAGGGATTGAGCTACACCTTC.

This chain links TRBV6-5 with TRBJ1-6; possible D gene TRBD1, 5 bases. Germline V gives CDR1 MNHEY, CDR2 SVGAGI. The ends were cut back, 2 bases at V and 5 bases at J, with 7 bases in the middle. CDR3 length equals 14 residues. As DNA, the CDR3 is TGTGCCAGCAGTTACGGGGGGGATAATTCACCCCTCCACTTT. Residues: CASSYGGDNSPLHF.

CDR3 nucleotides: TGTGCCAGTAGTTCTCTTCCGGGACAGGGGGCATCAGATACGCAGTATTTT. Encoded protein: CASSSLPGQGASDTQYF. The V gene is TRBV19, the J gene TRBJ2-3, with 12 bases fitting TRBD1. Trimming at V came to 5 bases and at J to 4 bases, leaving 10 bases not matched to a gene. The germline gives CDR1 LNHDA, CDR2 SQIVND (reference sequence). CDR3 length: 17 residues.

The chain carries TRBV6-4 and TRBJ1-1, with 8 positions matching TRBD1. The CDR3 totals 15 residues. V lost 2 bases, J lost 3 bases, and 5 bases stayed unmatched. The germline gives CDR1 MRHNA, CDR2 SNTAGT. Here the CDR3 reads CASSDSDRGDTEAFF. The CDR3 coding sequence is TGTGCCAGCAGTGACAGCGACAGGGGAGACACTGAAGCTTTCTTT.